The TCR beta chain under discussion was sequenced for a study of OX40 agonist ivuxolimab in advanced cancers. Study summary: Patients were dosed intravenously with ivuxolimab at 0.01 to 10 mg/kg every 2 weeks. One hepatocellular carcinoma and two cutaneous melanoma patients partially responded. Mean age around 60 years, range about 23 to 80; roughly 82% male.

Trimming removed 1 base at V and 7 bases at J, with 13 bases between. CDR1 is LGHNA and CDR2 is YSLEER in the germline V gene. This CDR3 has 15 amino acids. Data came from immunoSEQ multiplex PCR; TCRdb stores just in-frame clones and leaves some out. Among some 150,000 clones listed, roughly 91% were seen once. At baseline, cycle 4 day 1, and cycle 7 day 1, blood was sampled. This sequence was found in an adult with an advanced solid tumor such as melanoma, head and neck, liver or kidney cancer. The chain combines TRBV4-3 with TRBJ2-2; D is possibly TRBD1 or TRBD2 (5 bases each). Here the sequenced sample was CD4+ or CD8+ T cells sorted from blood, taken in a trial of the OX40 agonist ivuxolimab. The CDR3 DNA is TGCGCCAGCAGCCAAGTGGTGGGGACGGGCGGGGAGCTGTTTTTT. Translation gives CASSQVVGTGGELFF.